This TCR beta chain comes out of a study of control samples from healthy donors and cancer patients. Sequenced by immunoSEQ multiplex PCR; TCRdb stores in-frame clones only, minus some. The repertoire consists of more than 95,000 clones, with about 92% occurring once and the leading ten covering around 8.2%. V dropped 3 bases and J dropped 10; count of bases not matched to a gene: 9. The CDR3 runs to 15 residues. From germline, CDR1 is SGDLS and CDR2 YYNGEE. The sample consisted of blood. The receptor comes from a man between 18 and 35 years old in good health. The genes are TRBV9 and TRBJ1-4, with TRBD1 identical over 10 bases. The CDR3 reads CASSGWDRGAVKLFF. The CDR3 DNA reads TGTGCCAGCAGCGGCTGGGACAGGGGAGCAGTAAAACTGTTTTTT.